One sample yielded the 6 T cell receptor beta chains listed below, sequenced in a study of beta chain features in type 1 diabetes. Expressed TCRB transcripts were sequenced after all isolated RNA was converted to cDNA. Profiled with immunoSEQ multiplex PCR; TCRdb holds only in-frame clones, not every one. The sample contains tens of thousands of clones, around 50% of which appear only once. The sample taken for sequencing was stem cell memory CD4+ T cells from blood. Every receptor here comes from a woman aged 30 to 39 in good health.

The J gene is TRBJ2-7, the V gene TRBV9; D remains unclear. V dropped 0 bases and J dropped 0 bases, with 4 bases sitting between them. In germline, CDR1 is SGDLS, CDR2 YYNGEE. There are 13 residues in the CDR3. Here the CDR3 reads CASSVAGSYEQYF. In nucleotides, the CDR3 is TGTGCCAGCAGCGTAGCCGGCTCCTACGAGCAGTACTTC.

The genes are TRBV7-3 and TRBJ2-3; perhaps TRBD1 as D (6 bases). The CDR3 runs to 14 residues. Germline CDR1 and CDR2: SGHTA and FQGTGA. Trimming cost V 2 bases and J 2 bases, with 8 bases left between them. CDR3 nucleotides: TGTGCCAGCAGCTTATGGACAGCCACAGATACGCAGTATTTT. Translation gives CASSLWTATDTQYF. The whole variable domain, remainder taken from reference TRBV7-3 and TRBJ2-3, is GAGVSQTPSNKVTEKGKYVELRCDPISGHTALYWYRQSLGQGPEFLIYFQGTGAADDSGLPNDRFFAVRPEGSVSTLKIQRTERGDSAVYLCASSLWTATDTQYFGPGTRLTVL.

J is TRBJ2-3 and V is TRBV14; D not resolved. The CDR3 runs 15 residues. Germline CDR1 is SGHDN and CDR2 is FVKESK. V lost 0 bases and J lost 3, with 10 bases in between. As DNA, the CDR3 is TGTGCCAGCAGCCAAGATCCGGGTTGGACAGATACGCAGTATTTT. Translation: CASSQDPGWTDTQYF.

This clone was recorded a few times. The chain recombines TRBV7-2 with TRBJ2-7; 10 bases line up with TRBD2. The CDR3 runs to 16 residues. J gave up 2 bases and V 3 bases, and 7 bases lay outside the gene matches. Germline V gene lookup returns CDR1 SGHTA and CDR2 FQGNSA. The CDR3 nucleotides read TGTGCCAGCAGCTTCGGAGCGGGAGGGCCCACCTACGAGCAGTACTTC. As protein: CASSFGAGGPTYEQYF.

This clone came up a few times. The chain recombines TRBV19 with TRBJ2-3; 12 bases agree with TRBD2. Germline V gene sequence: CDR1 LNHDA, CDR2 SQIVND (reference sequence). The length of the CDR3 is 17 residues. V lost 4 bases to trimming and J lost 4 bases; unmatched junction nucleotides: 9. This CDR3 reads CASSNSASGRGSDTQYF. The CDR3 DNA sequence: TGTGCCAGTAGTAATTCGGCTAGCGGGAGGGGATCAGATACGCAGTATTTT.

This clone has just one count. CDR3 nucleotide sequence: TGTGCCAGCAGTTTGAGGCAGGGGGAGGAGACCCAGTACTTC. Its protein is CASSLRQGEETQYF. The chain recombines TRBV28 with TRBJ2-5; TRBD1 matches 7 bases. CDR1 MDHEN and CDR2 SYDVKM come from the germline V gene. J lost 5 bases, V lost 3 bases, and 6 bases had no gene match. The CDR3 covers 14 residues.